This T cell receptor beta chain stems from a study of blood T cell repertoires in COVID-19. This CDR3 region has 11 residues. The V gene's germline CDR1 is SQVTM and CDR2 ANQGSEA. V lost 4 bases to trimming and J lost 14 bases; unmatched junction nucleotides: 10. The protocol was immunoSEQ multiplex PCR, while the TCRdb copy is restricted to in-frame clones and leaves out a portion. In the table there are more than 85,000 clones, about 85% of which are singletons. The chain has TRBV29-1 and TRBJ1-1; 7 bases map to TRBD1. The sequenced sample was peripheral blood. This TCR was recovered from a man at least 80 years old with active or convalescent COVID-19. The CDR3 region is CSVATGMKGFF. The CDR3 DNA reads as TGCAGCGTTGCGACAGGGATGAAGGGGTTCTTT. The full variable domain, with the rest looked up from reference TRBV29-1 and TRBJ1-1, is SAVISQKPSRDICQRGTSLTIQCQVDSQVTMMFWYRQQPGQSLTLIATANQGSEATYESGFVIDKFPISRPNLTFSTLTVSNMSPEDSSIYLCSVATGMKGFFGQGTRLTVV.